This T cell receptor beta chain was retrieved from a study of neurological immune-mediated disorders. The cDNA came from 5'RACE, which used 10-nucleotide random UMIs. TCRdb fed the 5' RACE reads into MiXCR, producing one record per CDR3 protein. This repertoire shows over 30,000 distinct CDR3 sequences, around an eighth found once; its top ten account for roughly 2.2%. The CDR3 runs 16 residues. V was shortened by 2 bases and J by 6 bases, with 16 bases between the two germline ends. Germline V gene sequence: CDR1 LGHNA, CDR2 YNFKEQ. Comment on this clonotype: Antigen: not known.

Noted time point: longitudinal time-point 2. Notes on the study in general: No sharing of CDR3 amino acid sequences was observed among expanded clones across subjects, suggesting private repertoires in all groups.

The chain carries TRBV4-2 and TRBJ2-2, with D possibly TRBD2 on 6 matching bases. Sequences were obtained from PBMCs. This receptor was identified in a middle-aged woman in good health. The CDR3: CASSQILTRASGELFF. The CDR3 DNA follows: TGTGCCAGCAGCCAAATCTTGACTAGAGCTTCCGGGGAGCTGTTTTTT.